This TCR beta chain emerged from a study of blood T cells in healthy people across ages. The CDR3 sequence is 14 residues long. The V end lost 0 bases, the J end lost 8 bases, and 13 bases lay between the germline ends. The germline CDR1 and CDR2 sequences are LNHNV and YYDKDF (reference sequence). This clonotype was detected a few times. Primers used in a second PCR of roughly 6 to 12 cycles were a sample-barcoded 5' primer and a J-beta primer mix. TCRdb used MiXCR to reprocess the 5' RACE reads, holding one entry per CDR3 protein. The sample lists hundreds of thousands of distinct CDR3 sequences, about 30% occurring once.

The TCR comes from an elderly woman in good health. The genes are TRBV15 and TRBJ1-2, with a tentative D call TRBD1 (6 bases). The sequenced sample was blood. CDR3 amino acids: CATSRDWGANGYTF. CDR3 nucleotide sequence: TGTGCCACCAGCAGAGACTGGGGGGCGAACGGCTACACCTTC.